In its sample, the clone carrying this T cell receptor (beta chain) was seen once. Trimming cost V 6 bases and J 9 bases; bases outside gene matches: 13. Germline CDR1 SGHTA, CDR2 FQGNSA. The CDR3 runs 15 residues. The sample originates from a study of beta chain features in type 1 diabetes. Overall study context: In age, gender and cell yields, patients were similar to healthy donors.

Isolated RNA was reverse transcribed in full, so expressed TCRB transcripts were sequenced. Naive, central memory and regulatory T cell samples came to a mean of approximately 3.57 million reads. The repertoire was sequenced with immunoSEQ multiplex PCR; TCRdb's copy has only in-frame clones and lacks some. The sample carries about 180,000 clones, about 12% recorded once. By way of CD45RO/CCR7/CD25/CD127/CD95/CD27, the CD4+ regulatory, stem cell-like memory, central memory and naive cells were sorted. The sequenced sample consisted of central memory CD4+ T cells from blood. This receptor was obtained from a woman in her late teens or twenties in good health. The chain has TRBV7-2 and TRBJ2-1, with 8 bases that match TRBD2. CDR3 protein: CASRQGSGIRTEQFF. In DNA form, the CDR3 reads TGTGCCAGCAGGCAAGGTAGCGGGATCCGAACTGAGCAGTTCTTC.